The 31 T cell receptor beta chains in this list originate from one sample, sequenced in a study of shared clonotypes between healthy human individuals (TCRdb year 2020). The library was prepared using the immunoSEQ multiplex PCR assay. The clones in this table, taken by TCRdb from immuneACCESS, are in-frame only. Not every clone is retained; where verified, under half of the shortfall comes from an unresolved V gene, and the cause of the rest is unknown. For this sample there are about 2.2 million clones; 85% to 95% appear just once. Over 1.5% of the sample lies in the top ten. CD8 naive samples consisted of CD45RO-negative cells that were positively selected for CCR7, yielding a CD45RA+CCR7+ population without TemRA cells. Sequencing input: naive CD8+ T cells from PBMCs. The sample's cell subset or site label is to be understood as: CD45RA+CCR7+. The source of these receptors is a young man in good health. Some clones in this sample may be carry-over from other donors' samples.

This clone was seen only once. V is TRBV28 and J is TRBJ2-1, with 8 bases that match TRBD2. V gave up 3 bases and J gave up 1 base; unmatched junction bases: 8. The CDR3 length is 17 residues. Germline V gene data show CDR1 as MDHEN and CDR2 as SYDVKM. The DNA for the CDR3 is TGTGCCAGCAGTTTGCCCCCGATAGCGGGGTCCTACAATGAGCAGTTCTTC. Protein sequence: CASSLPPIAGSYNEQFF.

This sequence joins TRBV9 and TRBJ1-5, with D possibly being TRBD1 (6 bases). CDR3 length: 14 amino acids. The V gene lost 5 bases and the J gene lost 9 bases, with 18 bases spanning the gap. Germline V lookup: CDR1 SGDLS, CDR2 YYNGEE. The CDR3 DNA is TGTGCCAGCAGTGGAGGGGGTATCGGAGCGCCCCAGCATTTT. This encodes CASSGGGIGAPQHF.

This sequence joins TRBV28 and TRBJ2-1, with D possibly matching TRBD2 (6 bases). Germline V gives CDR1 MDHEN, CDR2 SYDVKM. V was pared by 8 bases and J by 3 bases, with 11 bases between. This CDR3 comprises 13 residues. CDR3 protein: CASGGTDYNEQFF. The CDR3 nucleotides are TGTGCCAGCGGAGGGACGGACTACAATGAGCAGTTCTTC.

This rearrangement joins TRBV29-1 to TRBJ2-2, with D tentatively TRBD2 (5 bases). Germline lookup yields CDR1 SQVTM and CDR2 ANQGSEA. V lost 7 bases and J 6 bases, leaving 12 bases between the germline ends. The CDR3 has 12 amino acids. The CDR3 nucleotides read TGCAGCGCCAGCGGCGAGGCCGGGGAGCTGTTTTTT. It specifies CSASGEAGELFF.

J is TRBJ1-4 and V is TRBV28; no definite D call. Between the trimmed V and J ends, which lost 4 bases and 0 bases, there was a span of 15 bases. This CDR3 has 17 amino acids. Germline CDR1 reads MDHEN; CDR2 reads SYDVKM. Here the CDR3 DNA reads TGTGCCAGCAGTTCACTTTCCGGCATGGCAACTAATGAAAAACTGTTTTTT. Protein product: CASSSLSGMATNEKLFF.

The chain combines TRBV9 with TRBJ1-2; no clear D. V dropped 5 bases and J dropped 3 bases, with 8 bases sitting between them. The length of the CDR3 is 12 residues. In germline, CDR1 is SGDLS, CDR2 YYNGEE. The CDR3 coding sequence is TGTGCCAGCAGGGGGTCCTACTATGGCTACACCTTC. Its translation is CASRGSYYGYTF.

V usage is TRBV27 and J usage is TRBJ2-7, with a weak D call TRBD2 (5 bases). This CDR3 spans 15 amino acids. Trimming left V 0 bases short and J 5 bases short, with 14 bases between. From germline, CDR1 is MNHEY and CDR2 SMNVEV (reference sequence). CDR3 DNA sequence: TGTGCCAGCAGTTTATCGATAGGACTCCGCCACGAGCAGTACTTC. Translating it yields CASSLSIGLRHEQYF.

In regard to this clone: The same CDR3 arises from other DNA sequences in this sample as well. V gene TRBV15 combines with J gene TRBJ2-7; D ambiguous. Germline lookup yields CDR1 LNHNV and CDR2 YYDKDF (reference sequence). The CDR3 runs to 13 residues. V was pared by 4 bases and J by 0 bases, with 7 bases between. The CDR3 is CATSTGYSYEQYF. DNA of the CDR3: TGTGCCACCAGCACAGGATACTCCTACGAGCAGTACTTC. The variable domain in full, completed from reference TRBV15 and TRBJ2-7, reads DAMVIQNPRYQVTQFGKPVTLSCSQTLNHNVMYWYQQKSSQAPKLLFHYYDKDFNNEADTPDNFQSRRPNTSFCFLDIRSPGLGDTAMYLCATSTGYSYEQYFGPGTRLTVT.

The chain's CDR3 is CASSPILPGTVGQPQHF. CDR3 bases: TGTGCCAGCAGTCCGATATTACCCGGGACAGTAGGTCAGCCCCAGCATTTT. J is TRBJ1-5 and V is TRBV28, with 7 nucleotides matching TRBD1. The J segment lost 6 bases and the V segment lost 5 bases, leaving 16 bases of the junction unmatched. This CDR3 spans 17 amino acids. CDR1 and CDR2 from the germline V gene are MDHEN and SYDVKM. The entire variable domain, with the rest obtained from reference TRBV28 and TRBJ1-5, is as follows: DVKVTQSSRYLVKRTGEKVFLECVQDMDHENMFWYRQDPGLGLRLIYFSYDVKMKEKGDIPEGYSVSREKKERFSLILESASTNQTSMYLCASSPILPGTVGQPQHFGDGTRLSIL.

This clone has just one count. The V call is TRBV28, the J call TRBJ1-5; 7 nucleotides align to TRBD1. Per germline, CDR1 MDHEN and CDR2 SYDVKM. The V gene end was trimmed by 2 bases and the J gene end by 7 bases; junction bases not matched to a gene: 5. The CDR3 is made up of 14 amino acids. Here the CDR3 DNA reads TGTGCCAGCAGTTTAGACAGGGAGATCCAGCCCCAGCATTTT. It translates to CASSLDREIQPQHF.

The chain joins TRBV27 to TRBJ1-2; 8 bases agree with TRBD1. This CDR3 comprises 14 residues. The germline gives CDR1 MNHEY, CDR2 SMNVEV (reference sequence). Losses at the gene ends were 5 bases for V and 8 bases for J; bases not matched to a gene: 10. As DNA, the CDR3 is TGTGCCAGCAGTCTTAATCAGGGGGCAGGGGGCTACACCTTC. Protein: CASSLNQGAGGYTF.

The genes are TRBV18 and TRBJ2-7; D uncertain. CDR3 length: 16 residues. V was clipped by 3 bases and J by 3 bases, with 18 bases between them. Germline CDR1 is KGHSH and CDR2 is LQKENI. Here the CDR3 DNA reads TGTGCCAGCTCACCCCTCAATGCCAGCCACTACTACGAGCAGTACTTC. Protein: CASSPLNASHYYEQYF.

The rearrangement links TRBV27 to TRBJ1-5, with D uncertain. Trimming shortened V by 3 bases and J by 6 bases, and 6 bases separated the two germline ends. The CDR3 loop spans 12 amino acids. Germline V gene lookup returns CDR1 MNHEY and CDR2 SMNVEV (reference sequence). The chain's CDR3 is CASSFNGQPQHF. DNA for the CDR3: TGTGCCAGCAGTTTCAACGGTCAGCCCCAGCATTTT.

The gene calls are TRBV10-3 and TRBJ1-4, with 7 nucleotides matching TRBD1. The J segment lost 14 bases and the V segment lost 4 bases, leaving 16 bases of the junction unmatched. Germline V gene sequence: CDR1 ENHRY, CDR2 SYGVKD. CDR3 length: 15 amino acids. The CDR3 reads CAISGGTELMTDLFF. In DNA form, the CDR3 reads TGTGCCATCAGTGGAGGGACAGAACTAATGACGGATCTGTTTTTT.

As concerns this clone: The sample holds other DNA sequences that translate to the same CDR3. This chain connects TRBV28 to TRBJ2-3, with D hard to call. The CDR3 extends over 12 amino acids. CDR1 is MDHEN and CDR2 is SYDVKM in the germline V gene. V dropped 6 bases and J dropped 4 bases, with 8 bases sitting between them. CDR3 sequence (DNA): TGTGCCAGCAGCTCAATTGCAGATACGCAGTATTTT. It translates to CASSSIADTQYF.

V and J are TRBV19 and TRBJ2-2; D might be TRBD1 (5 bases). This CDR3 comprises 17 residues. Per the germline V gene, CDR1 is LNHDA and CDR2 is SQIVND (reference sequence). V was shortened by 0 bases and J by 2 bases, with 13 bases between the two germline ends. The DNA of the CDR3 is TGTGCCAGTAGTATAGATCGTGGGGCGCTAAACACCGGGGAGCTGTTTTTT. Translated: CASSIDRGALNTGELFF.

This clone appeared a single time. CDR3 in amino acids: CSADREHVLSEQFF. CDR3 DNA: TGCAGCGCCGACCGGGAGCACGTATTAAGTGAGCAGTTCTTC. The chain has TRBV29-1 and TRBJ2-1; TRBD2 might be the D (6 bases). CDR3 size: 14 residues. Trimming removed 7 bases at V and 9 bases at J, with 22 bases between. The germline V gene has CDR1 SQVTM and CDR2 ANQGSEA.

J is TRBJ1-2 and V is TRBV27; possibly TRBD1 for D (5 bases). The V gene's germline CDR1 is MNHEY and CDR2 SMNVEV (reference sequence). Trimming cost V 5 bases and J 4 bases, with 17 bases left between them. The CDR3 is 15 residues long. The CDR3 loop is CASSPGTETPYGYTF. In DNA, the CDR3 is TGTGCCAGCAGTCCCGGGACGGAGACTCCCTATGGCTACACCTTC.

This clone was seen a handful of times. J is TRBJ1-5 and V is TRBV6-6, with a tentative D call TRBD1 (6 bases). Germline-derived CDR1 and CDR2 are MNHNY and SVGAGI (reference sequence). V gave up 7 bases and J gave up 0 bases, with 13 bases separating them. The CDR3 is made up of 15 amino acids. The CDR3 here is CASINRDYSNQPQHF. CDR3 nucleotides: TGTGCCAGCATAAACAGGGACTATAGCAATCAGCCCCAGCATTTT.

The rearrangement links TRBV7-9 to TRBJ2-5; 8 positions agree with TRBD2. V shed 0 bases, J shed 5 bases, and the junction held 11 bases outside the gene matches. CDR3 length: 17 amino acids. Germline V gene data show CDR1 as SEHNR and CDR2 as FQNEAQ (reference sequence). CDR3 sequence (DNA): TGTGCCAGCAGCTTAGCCCCGCGAAGCGGGAGACGGGAGACCCAGTACTTC. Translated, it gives CASSLAPRSGRRETQYF.

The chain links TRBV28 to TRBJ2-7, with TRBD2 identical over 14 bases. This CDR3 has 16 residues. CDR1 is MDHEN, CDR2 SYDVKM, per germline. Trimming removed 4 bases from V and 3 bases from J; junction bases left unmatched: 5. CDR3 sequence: CASSSRTSGRSYEQYF. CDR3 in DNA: TGTGCCAGCAGTTCTCGGACTAGCGGGAGGAGCTACGAGCAGTACTTC.

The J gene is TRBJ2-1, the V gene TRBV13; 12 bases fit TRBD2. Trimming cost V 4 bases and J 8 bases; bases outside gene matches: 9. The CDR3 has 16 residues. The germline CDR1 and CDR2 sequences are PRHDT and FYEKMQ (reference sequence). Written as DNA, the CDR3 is TGTGCCAGCAGCTCAACGACTAGCGGGAGTATAGATGAGCAGTTCTTC. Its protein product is CASSSTTSGSIDEQFF.

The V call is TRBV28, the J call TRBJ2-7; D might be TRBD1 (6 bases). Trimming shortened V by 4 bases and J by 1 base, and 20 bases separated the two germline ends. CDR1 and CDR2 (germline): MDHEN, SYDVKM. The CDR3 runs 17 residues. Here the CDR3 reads CASSSYISGHPSYEQYF. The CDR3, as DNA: TGTGCCAGCAGTTCGTACATTTCGGGACACCCGTCCTACGAGCAGTACTTC.

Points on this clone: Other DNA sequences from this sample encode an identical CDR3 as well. The CDR3 DNA is TGTGCCAGCAGCCCCCGGGACAGGGTTTCTGGAAACACCATATATTTT. This encodes CASSPRDRVSGNTIYF. The rearrangement joins TRBV7-9 to TRBJ1-3, with 9 nucleotides matching TRBD1. CDR1 SEHNR and CDR2 FQNEAQ come from the germline V gene (reference sequence). The CDR3 extends over 16 amino acids. The junction had 6 bases not matched to a gene; V was cut back by 5 bases and J by 1 base.

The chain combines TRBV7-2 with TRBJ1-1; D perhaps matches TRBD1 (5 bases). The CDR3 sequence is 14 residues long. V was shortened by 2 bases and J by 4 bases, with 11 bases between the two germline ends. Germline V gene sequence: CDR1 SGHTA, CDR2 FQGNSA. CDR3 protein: CASSLRGRATEAFF. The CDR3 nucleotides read TGTGCCAGCAGCTTACGTGGCAGGGCCACTGAAGCTTTCTTT.

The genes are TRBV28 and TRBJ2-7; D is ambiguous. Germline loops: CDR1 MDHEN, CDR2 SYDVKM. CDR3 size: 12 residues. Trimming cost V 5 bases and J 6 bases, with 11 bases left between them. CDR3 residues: CASSPSVSEQYF. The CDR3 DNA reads TGTGCCAGCAGTCCTTCGGTTAGCGAGCAGTACTTC.

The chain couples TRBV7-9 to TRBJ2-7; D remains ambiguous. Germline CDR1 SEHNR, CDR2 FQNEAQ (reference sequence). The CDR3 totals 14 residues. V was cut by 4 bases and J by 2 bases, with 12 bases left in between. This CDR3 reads CASSSLSGTYEQYF. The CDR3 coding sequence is TGTGCCAGCAGCTCCCTAAGTGGAACCTACGAGCAGTACTTC.

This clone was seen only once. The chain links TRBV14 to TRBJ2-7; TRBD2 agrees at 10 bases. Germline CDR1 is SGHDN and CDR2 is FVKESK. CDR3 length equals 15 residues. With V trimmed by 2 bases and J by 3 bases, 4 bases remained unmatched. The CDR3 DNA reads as TGTGCCAGCAGCCAACGAGCGGGAGGGTTCTACGAGCAGTACTTC. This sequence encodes CASSQRAGGFYEQYF.

CDR3 region: CASSWVTGMGEQYF. The CDR3 DNA sequence: TGTGCCAGCAGCTGGGTGACAGGGATGGGGGAGCAGTACTTC. V is TRBV28 and J is TRBJ2-7; 7 bases agree with TRBD1. CDR3 length equals 14 residues. Germline values: CDR1 MDHEN, CDR2 SYDVKM. J was trimmed by 7 bases and V by 6 bases; bases with no gene match: 12.

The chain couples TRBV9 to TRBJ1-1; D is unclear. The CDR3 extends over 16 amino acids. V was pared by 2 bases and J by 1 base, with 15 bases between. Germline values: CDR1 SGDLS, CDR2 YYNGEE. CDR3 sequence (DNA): TGTGCCAGCAGCGTGAACCCGGGCCGGGAGAACACTGAAGCTTTCTTT. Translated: CASSVNPGRENTEAFF.

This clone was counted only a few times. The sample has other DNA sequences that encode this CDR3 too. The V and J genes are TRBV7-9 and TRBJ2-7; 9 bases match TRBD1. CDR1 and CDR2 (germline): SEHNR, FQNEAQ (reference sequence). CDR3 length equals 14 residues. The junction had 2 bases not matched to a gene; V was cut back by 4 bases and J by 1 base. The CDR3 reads CASSSGTGSYEQYF. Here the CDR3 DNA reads TGTGCCAGCAGCTCCGGGACAGGGTCCTACGAGCAGTACTTC.